The following is a TCR beta chain sequence with its context. Its specific antigen is unknown. Base qualities are not at hand, and no much larger clone is one base apart. Library method: PCR. Sequencing relied on an Illumina HiSeq 2500. Unique molecular identifiers were incorporated into TCR beta cDNA libraries to reduce PCR and sequencing biases. Approximately 500,000 cDNA molecules were obtained for every 1 to 10 million input T cells, so each molecule roughly corresponded to one T cell. The same protocol used for the earlier healthy control dataset was applied to prepare and sequence the patient libraries. Within a given batch, samples were prepared together, multiplexed and sequenced on the same HiSeq lane. As for the authors' bioinformatics: Raw barcoded reads were processed with MIGEC, and single-read molecular identifier groups were discarded before consensus assembly and CDR3 extraction. VDJtools was used for post-analysis of the clonotype tables, and diversity was normalized by down-sampling every dataset to the size of the smallest sample. Repertoire overlap clustering matched CDR3 amino acid but not nucleotide sequences to correct batch-related cross-sample contamination. TCRdb reanalyzed the raw reads on its own, using fastp at Q25 for trimming and MiXCR for clone calling, and kept in-frame beta chains. Each CDR3 protein appears once, grouped with its most common genes and DNA. TCRdb's processing, not the authors' own work, is the source of the V and J calls. This sample gives roughly 800,000 distinct CDR3 sequences in total; about 50% of them show up just once. Jointly, the top ten make up approximately 4.2% of the sample.

These data belong to a study of post-analysis software for immune sequencing data (dated by TCRdb to between 2014 and 2017). For the study in its entirety: Disease courses on record covered relapsing-remitting, secondary progressive and progressive-relapsing multiple sclerosis, though some patients had no subtype annotation. A subset of samples was prepared in parallel using single-end sample barcoding, then pooled and co-amplified after Illumina adapter ligation. The patient repertoires were set against approximately 10 previously published healthy control repertoires from donors whose ages ranged from roughly 6 to 27 years. Overall study results and their limits: The control group was slightly older than the multiple sclerosis patient group. Strong co-clustering of samples prepared in the same batch was shown by direct clustering with F measure, prompting a batch-effect correction. Four or five TRBV segments, including TRBV5-6, TRBV5-1 and TRBV20-1, were significantly more frequent in patients than controls. Normalized Chao1 diversity was significantly lower in multiple sclerosis patients than controls, suggesting substantial peripheral T-cell clonal expansion.

CDR1 and CDR2 are drawn from the germline V gene: MNHNS, SASEGT. The CDR3 holds 13 amino acids from the cysteine to the phenylalanine. Of all the DNA, just the CDR3 is kept, 39 bases in frame from base 1. A distance of 15 bases separates the germline ends of V and J, which lose 0 bases and 13 bases respectively. To demonstrate the VDJtools post-analysis software, TCR beta repertoires were profiled from the peripheral blood of over ten young patients with multiple sclerosis. The multiple sclerosis patients were children and adolescents ranging in age from roughly 6 to 16 years. This receptor was taken from a girl between 5 and 17 years old with multiple sclerosis. Sequenced sample: blood. This chain is built from TRBV6-1 and TRBJ2-5; TRBD2 is possibly the D segment (5 matching bases). CDR3 region: CASSEARGRTGYF. In nucleotides, the sequence is TGTGCCAGCAGTGAAGCTCGGGGAAGGACGGGGTACTTC.